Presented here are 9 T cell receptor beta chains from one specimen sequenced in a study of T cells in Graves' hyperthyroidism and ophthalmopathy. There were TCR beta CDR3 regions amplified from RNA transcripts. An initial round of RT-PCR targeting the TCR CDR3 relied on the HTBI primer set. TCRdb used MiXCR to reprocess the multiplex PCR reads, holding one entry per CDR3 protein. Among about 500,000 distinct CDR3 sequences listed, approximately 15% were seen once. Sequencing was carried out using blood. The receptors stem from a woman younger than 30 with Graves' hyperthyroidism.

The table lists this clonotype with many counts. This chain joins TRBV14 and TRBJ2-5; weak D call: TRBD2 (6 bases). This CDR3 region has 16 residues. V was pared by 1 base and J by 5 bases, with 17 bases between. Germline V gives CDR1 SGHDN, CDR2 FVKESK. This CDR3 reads CASSQVPAGLRETQYF. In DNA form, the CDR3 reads TGTGCCAGCAGCCAAGTACCGGCGGGGCTCCGGGAGACCCAGTACTTC.

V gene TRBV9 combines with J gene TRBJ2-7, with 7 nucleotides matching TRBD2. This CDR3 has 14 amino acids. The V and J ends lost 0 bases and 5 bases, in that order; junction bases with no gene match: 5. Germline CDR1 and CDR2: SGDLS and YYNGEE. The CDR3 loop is CASSVEMAGDEQYF. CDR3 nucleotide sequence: TGTGCCAGCAGCGTAGAGATGGCGGGAGACGAGCAGTACTTC.

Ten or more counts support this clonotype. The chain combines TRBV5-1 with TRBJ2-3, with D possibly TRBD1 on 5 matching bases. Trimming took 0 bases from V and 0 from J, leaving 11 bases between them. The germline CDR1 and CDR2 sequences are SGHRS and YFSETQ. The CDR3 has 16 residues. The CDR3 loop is CASSLGTTISTDTQYF. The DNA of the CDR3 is TGCGCCAGCAGCTTGGGGACAACTATTAGCACAGATACGCAGTATTTT.

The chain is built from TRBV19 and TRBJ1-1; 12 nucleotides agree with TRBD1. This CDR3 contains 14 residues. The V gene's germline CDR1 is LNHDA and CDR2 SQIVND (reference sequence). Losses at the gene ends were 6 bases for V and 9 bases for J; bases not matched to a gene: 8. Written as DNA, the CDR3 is TGTGCCAGTAGACCGGGACAGGGGGCGCGTAAAGCTTTCTTT. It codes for CASRPGQGARKAFF.

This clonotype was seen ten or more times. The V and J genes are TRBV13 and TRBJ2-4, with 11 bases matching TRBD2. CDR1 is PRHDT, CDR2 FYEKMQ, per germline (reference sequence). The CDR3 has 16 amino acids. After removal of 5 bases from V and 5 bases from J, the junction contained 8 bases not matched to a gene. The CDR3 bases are TGTGCCAGCAGCCAACAACCGGGACTAGCGGAAAACATTCAGTACTTC. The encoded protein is CASSQQPGLAENIQYF.

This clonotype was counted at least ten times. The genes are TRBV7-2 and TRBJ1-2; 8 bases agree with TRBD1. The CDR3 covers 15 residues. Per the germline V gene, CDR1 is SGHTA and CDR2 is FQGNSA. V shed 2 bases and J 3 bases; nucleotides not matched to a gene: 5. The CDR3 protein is CASSLLTGEHYGYTF. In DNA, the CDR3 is TGTGCCAGCAGCTTATTGACAGGGGAACACTATGGCTACACCTTC.

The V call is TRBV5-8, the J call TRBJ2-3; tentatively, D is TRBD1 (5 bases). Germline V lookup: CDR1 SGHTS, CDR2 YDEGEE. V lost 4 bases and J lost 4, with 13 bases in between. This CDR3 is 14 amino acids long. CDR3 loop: CASSPRWTSDTQYF. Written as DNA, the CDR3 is TGTGCCAGCAGCCCCCGGTGGACATCAGATACGCAGTATTTT. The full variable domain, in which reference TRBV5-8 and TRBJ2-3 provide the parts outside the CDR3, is EAGVTQSPTHLIKTRGQQATLRCSPISGHTSVYWYQQALGLGLQFLLWYDEGEERNRGNFPPRFSGRQFPNYSSELNVNALELEDSALYLCASSPRWTSDTQYFGPGTRLTVL.

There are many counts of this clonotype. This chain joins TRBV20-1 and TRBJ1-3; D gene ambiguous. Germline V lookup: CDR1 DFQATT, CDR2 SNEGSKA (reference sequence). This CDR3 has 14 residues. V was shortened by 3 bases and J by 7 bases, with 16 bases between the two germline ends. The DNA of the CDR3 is TGCAGTGCTAGCCTTATGACGAGCCGCAACACCATATATTTT. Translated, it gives CSASLMTSRNTIYF.

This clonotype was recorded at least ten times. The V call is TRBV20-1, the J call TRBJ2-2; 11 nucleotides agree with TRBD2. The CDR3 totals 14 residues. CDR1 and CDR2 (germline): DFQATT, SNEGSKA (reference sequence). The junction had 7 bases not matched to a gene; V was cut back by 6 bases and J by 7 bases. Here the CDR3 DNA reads TGCAGTGCCGCGGGGCTAGCGGGAGGCGGGGAGCTGTTTTTT. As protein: CSAAGLAGGGELFF.